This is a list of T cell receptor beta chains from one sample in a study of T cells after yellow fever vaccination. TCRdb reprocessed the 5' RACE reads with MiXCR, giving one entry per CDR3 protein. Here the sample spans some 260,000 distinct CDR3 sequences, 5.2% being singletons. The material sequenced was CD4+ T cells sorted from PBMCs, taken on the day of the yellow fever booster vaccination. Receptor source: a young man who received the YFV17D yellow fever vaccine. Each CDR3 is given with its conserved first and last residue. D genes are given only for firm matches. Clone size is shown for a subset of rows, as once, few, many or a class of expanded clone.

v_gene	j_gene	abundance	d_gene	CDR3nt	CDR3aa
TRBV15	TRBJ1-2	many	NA	TGTGCCACCAGCAGAGAGCGGGGAGACTATGGCTACACCTTC	CATSRERGDYGYTF
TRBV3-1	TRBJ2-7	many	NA	TGTGCCAGCAGCCAAGAAGGTTCACTCTCCTACGAGCAGTACTTC	CASSQEGSLSYEQYF
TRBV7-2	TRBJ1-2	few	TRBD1	TGTGCCAGCAGCTTGTTTTCTCTGGGGACAGGGGACGGCTACACCTTC	CASSLFSLGTGDGYTF
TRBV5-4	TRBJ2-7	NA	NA	TGTGCCACGAAGGCGTTGAGCTCCTACGAGCAGTACTTC	CATKALSSYEQYF
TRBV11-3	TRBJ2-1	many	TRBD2	TGTGCCAGCAGCTTACAGGGACTAGCGGGGGGGCCGTCCTACAATGAGCAGTTCTTC	CASSLQGLAGGPSYNEQFF
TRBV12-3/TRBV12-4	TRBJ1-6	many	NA	TGTGCCAGCACTCCCGCTTTGGGCAGTAATAATTCACCCCTCCACTTT	CASTPALGSNNSPLHF
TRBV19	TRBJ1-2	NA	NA	TGTGCCAGTAGCCTCCCCGGGGCAGGGCCGTACTATGGCTACACCTTC	CASSLPGAGPYYGYTF
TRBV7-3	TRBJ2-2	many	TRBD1	TGTGCCAGCAGCTTGGACAGGGGGACCGGGGAGCTGTTTTTT	CASSLDRGTGELFF
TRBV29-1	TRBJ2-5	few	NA	TGCAGCTTCACCAACAGGGCGTTCGGAGAGACCCAGTACTTC	CSFTNRAFGETQYF
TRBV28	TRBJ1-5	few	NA	TGTGCCAGCAGTTTATCTGATCAATATCAGCCCCAGCATTTT	CASSLSDQYQPQHF
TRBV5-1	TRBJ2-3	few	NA	TGCGCCAGCAGCTTATCCCTTGGACAGTCGCTAGACACGCAGTATTTT	CASSLSLGQSLDTQYF
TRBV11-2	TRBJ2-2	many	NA	TGTGCCAGCAGCTTAGTCGCTTTTGGCACCGGGGAGCTGTTTTTT	CASSLVAFGTGELFF
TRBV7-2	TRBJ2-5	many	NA	TGTGCCAGCAGCCCAGGTCGTTCGGTGACCCAGTACTTC	CASSPGRSVTQYF
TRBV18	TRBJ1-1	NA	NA	TGTGCCAGCTCCTGGGACGGGAACACTGAAGCTTTCTTT	CASSWDGNTEAFF
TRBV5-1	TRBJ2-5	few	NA	TGCGCCAGCAGCTCCCCCGGAGGCCCGCGGCAAGAGACCCAGTACTTC	CASSSPGGPRQETQYF
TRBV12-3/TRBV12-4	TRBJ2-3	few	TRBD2	TGTGCCAGCAGTTCCTTTAGCGGGGGGTACCCCATACATACGCAGTATTTT	CASSSFSGGYPIHTQYF
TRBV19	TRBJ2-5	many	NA	TGTGCCAACTGGGGAAAACAGGGTAGGAAGACCCAGTACTTC	CANWGKQGRKTQYF
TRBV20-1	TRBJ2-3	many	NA	TGCAGTGCTAGAGTGGGTAGGAGCACAGATACGCAGTATTTT	CSARVGRSTDTQYF
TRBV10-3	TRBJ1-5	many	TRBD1	TGTGCCATCAGTGAGTACGTACAGGGGGCCTATCAGCCCCAGCATTTT	CAISEYVQGAYQPQHF
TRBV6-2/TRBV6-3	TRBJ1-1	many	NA	TGTGCCAGCCGGGAGTACGAGGGTGAAGCTTTCTTT	CASREYEGEAFF
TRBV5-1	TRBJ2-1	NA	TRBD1	TGCGCCAGCAGCCCAGGGACAGGGATATACAATGAGCAGTTCTTC	CASSPGTGIYNEQFF
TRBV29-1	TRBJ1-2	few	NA	TGCAGCGGCGGCAGTGCCTATGGCTACACCTTC	CSGGSAYGYTF
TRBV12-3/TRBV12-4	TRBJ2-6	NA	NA	TGTGCCAGCAGATATACGGCAGGGGCCAACGTCCTGACTTTC	CASRYTAGANVLTF
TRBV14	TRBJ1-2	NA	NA	TGTGCCAGCAGCCGCGGGGGCCGGTCGAACTATGGCTACACCTTC	CASSRGGRSNYGYTF
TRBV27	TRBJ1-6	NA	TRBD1	TGTGCCAGCAGGGGACAGACGTATTCACCCCTCCACTTT	CASRGQTYSPLHF
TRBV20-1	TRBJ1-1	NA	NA	TGCAGTGCTATTAAGTCTATAACTGAAGCTTTCTTT	CSAIKSITEAFF
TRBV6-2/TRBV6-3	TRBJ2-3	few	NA	TGTGCCAGCAGTTACGAGGTGGGGTCCTACACAGATACGCAGTATTTT	CASSYEVGSYTDTQYF
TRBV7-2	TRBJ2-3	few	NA	TGTGCCAGCAGCTTAAGGGGCCCCGTCACAGATACGCAGTATTTT	CASSLRGPVTDTQYF
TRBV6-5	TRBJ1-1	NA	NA	TGTGCCAGCAGTTACCTCGGCACTGAAGCTTTCTTT	CASSYLGTEAFF
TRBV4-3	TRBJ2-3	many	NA	TGCGCCAGCAGCCGGTCGGGGACTTCTAGCACAGATACGCAGTATTTT	CASSRSGTSSTDTQYF
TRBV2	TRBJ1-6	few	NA	TGTGCCAGCTCCTATAATTCACCCCTCCACTTT	CASSYNSPLHF
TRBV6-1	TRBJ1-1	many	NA	TGTGCCAGCAGTGAATTGGGACCGAACACTGAAGCTTTCTTT	CASSELGPNTEAFF
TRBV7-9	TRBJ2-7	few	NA	TGTGCCAGCAGCTTAGCCCCTCTGGGCTACGAGCAGTACTTC	CASSLAPLGYEQYF
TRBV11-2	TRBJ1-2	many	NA	TGTGCCAGCAGCCCCTTGGTGAGCGGGCGCGGTTATGGCTACACCTTC	CASSPLVSGRGYGYTF
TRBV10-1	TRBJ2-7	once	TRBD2	TGCGCCAGCAGTGACTATGGACTAGCGGGGGGCGAGCAGTACTTC	CASSDYGLAGGEQYF
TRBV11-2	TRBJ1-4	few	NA	TGTGCCAGCAGCCACGGCGAAAAACTGTTTTTT	CASSHGEKLFF
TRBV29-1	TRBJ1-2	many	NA	TGCAGCGTTGAATGGATTGGGGGGAACTATGGCTACACCTTC	CSVEWIGGNYGYTF
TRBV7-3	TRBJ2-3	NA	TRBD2	TGTGCCAGCAGCGCACTAGCGGGGACGCTTAGCACAGATACGCAGTATTTT	CASSALAGTLSTDTQYF
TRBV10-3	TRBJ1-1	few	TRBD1	TGTGCCATCAGCCGGGACAGCCAGAACACTGAAGCTTTCTTT	CAISRDSQNTEAFF
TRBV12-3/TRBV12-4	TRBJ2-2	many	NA	TGTGCCAGCAGTTTTTCGGCCGGGGTGAACACCGGGGAGCTGTTTTTT	CASSFSAGVNTGELFF
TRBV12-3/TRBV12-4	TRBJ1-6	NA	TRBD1	TGTGCCAGCAGTTTCGGACAGGGGATGGGTAATTCACCCCTCCACTTT	CASSFGQGMGNSPLHF
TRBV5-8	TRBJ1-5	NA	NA	TGTGCCAGCAGCGACGGGACAACGGCCAATCAGCCCCAGCATTTT	CASSDGTTANQPQHF
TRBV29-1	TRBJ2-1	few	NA	TGCAGCGTTGCCCGCCCCCGGCTAGCCGGTGAGCAGTTCTTC	CSVARPRLAGEQFF
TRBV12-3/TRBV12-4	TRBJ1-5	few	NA	TGTGCCAGCAGTTTAAGACACCACGGAAGCAATCAGCCCCAGCATTTT	CASSLRHHGSNQPQHF
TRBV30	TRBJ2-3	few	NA	TGTGCCTACTCGACAGGCACAAATACGCAGTATTTT	CAYSTGTNTQYF
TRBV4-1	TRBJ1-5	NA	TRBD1	TGCGCCAGCAGCCCTCGACAGGGTACGGGACAGCCCCAGCATTTT	CASSPRQGTGQPQHF
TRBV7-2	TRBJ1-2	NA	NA	TGTGCCAGCAGCTCATCGGCCGGGGCTGGAGGTGGCTACACCTTC	CASSSSAGAGGGYTF
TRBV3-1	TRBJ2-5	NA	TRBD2	TGTGCCAGCGCCCCGAGCGGGGAGTTAGAGACCCAGTACTTC	CASAPSGELETQYF
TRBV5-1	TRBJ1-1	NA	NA	TGCGCCAGCAGCCGTCCAGGGCTGAACACTGAAGCTTTCTTT	CASSRPGLNTEAFF
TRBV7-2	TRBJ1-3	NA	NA	TGTGCCAGCAGCCCCGTCCCGGGACGGAGCTCTGGAAACACCATATATTTT	CASSPVPGRSSGNTIYF
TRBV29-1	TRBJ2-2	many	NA	TGCAGCGTTGGAGGGACGGTACGCGGCAACGGGGAGCTGTTTTTT	CSVGGTVRGNGELFF
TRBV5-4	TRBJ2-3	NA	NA	TGTGCCAGCAGCCCGGGGGGCGGGGGCCCTACCGTGACGCAGTATTTT	CASSPGGGGPTVTQYF